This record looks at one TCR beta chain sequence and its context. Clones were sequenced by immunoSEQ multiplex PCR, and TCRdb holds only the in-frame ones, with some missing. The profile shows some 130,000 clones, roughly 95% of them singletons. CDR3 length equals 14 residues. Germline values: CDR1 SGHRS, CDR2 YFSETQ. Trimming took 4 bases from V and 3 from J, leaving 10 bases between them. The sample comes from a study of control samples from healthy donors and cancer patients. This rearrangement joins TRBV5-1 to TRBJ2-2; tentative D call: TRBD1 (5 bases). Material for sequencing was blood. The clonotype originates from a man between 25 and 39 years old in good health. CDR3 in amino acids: CASSTGPDTGELFF. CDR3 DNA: TGCGCCAGCAGCACAGGACCAGACACCGGGGAGCTGTTTTTT. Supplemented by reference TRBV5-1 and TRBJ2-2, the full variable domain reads KAGVTQTPRYLIKTRGQQVTLSCSPISGHRSVSWYQQTPGQGLQFLFEYFSETQRNKGNFPGRFSGRQFSNSRSEMNVSTLELGDSALYLCASSTGPDTGELFFGEGSRLTVL.